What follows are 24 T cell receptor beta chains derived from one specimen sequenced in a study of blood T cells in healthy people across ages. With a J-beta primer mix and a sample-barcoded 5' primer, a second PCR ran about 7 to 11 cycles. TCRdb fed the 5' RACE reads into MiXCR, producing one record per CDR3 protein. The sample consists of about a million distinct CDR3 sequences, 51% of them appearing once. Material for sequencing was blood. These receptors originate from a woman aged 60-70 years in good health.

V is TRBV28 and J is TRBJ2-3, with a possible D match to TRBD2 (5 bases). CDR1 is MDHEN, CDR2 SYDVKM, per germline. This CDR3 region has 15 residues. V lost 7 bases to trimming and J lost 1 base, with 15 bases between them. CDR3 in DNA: TGTGCCAGCATCCGCCTAGCCGACCGCACAGATACGCAGTATTTT. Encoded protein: CASIRLADRTDTQYF. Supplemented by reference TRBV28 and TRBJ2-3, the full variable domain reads DVKVTQSSRYLVKRTGEKVFLECVQDMDHENMFWYRQDPGLGLRLIYFSYDVKMKEKGDIPEGYSVSREKKERFSLILESASTNQTSMYLCASIRLADRTDTQYFGPGTRLTVL.

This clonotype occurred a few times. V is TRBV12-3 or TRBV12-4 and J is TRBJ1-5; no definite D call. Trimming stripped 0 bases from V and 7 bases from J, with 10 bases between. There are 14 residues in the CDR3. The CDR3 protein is CASSLAPATQPQHF. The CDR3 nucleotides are TGTGCCAGCAGTTTAGCGCCTGCTACCCAGCCCCAGCATTTT.

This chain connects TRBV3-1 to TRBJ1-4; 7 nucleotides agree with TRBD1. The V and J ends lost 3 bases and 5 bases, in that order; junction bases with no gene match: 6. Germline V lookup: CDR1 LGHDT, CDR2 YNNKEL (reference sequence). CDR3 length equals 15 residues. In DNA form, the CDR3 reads TGTGCCAGCAGCCAGAAGACAGGGAGGAATGAAAAACTGTTTTTT. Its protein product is CASSQKTGRNEKLFF.

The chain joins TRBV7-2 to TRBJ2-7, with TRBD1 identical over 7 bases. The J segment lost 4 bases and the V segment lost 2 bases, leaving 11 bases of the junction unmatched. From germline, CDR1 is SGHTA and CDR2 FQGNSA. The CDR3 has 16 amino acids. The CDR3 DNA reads TGTGCCAGCAGCTTAATGGGCCAGGGGACAGCTTACGAGCAGTACTTC. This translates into CASSLMGQGTAYEQYF.

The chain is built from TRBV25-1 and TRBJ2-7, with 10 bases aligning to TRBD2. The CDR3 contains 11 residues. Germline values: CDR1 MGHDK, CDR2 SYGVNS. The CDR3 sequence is CGAGGTIEQYF. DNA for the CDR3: TGTGGAGCGGGAGGGACTATCGAGCAGTACTTC.

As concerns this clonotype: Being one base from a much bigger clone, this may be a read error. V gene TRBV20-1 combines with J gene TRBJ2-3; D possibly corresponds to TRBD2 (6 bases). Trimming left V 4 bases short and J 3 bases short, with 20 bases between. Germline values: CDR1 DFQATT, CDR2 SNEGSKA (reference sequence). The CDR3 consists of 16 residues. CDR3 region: CSATIAARDVTDTQYF. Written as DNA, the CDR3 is TGCAGTGCTACCATAGCTGCGCGGGATGTAACAGATACGCAGTATTTT.

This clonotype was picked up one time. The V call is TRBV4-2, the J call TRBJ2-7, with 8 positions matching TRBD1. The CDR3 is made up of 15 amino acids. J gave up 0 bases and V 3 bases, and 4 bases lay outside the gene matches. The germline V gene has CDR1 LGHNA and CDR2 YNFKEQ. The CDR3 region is CASSHITGGSYEQYF. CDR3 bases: TGTGCCAGCAGCCACATTACAGGGGGCTCCTACGAGCAGTACTTC.

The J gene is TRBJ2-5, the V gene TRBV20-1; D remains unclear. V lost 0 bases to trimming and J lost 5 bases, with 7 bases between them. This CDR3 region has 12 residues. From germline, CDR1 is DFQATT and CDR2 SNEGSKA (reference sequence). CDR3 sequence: CSARDIGETQYF. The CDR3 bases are TGCAGTGCTAGAGATATCGGGGAGACCCAGTACTTC.

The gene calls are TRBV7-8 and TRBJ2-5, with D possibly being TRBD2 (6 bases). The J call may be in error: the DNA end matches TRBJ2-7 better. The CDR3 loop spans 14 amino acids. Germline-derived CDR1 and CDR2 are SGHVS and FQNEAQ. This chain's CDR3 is CASSPRTTVDEQYF. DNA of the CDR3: TGTGCCAGCAGCCCCCGGACTACCGTCGACGAGCAGTACTTC.

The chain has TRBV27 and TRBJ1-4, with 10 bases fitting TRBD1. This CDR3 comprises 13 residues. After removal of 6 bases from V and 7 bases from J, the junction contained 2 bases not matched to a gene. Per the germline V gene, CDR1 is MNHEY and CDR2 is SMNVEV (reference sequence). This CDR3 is CASSWDRGEKLFF. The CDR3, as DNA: TGTGCCAGCAGCTGGGACAGGGGTGAAAAACTGTTTTTT.

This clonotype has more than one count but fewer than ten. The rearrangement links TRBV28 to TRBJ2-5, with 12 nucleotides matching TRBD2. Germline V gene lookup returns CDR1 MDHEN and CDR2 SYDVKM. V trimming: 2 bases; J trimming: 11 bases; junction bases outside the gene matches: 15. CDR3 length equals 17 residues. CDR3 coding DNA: TGTGCCAGCAGTTTAATTCAGACTAGCGGGAGTTCTCATGAGCAGTACTTC. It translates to CASSLIQTSGSSHEQYF.

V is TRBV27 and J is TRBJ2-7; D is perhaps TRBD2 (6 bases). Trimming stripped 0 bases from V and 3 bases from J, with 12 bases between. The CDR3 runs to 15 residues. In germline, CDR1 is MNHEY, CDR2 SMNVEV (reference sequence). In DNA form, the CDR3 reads TGTGCCAGCAGTTTATCGTGGGGGGAGTTCTACGAGCAGTACTTC. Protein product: CASSLSWGEFYEQYF.

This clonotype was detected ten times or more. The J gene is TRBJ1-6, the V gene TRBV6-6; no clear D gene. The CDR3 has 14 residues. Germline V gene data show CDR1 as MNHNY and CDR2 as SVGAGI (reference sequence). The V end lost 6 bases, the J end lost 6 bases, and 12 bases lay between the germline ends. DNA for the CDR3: TGTGCCAGCAGCCCACAGATTACTAATTCACCCCTCCACTTT. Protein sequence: CASSPQITNSPLHF.

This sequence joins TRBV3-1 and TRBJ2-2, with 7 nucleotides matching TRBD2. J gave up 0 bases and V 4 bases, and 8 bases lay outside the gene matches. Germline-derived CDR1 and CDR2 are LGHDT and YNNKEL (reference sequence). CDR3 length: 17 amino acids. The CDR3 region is CASSRPPGRTNTGELFF. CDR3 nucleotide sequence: TGTGCCAGCAGCCGTCCTCCCGGGAGGACGAACACCGGGGAGCTGTTTTTT.

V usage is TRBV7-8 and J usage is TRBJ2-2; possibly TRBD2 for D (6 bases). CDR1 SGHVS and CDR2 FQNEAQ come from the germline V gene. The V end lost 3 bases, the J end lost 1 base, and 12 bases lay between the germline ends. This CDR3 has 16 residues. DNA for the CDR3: TGTGCCAGCAGCTTTTGGATTAGCGGGAACACCGGGGAGCTGTTTTTT. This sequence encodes CASSFWISGNTGELFF. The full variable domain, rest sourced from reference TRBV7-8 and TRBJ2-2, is GAGVSQSPRYKVAKRGQDVALRCDPISGHVSLFWYQQALGQGPEFLTYFQNEAQLDKSGLPSDRFFAERPEGSVSTLKIQRTQQEDSAVYLCASSFWISGNTGELFFGEGSRLTVL.

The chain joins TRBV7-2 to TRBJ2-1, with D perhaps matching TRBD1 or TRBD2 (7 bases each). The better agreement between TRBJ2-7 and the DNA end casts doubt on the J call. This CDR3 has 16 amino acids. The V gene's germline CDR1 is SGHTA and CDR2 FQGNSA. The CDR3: CASSSGGGSTYNEQYF. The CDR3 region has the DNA TGTGCCAGCAGCTCAGGGGGAGGGTCTACCTACAATGAGCAGTACTTC.

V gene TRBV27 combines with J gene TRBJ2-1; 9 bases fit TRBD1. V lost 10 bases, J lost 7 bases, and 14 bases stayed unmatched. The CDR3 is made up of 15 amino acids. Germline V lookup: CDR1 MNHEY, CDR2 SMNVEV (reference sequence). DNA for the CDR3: TGTGCCACCACACAAACAGGGGGCTACGGGAATGAGCAGTTCTTC. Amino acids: CATTQTGGYGNEQFF.

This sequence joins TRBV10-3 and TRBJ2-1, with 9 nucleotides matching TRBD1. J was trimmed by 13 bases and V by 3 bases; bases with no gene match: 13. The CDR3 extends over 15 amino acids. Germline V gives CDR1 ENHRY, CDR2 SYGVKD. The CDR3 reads CAISDRDRVSETQFF. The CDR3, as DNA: TGTGCCATCAGTGACCGGGACAGGGTGTCAGAGACCCAGTTCTTC.

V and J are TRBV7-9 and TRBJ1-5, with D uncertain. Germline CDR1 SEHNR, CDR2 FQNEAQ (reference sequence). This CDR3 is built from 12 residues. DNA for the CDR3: TGTTCCACCGGTTCCCAAATGTTTCCCCAGCATTTT. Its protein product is CSTGSQMFPQHF.

As DNA, the CDR3 is TGTGCCAGCAGCTTAAGGAGACTAGCGGTTACTAGCACAGATACGCAGTATTTT. It yields the protein CASSLRRLAVTSTDTQYF. The rearrangement joins TRBV7-2 to TRBJ2-3, with 9 bases identical to TRBD2. CDR1 and CDR2 from the germline V gene are SGHTA and FQGNSA. This CDR3 is 18 amino acids long. V gave up 2 bases and J gave up 0 bases; unmatched junction bases: 9. The variable domain in full, with the rest retrieved from reference TRBV7-2 and TRBJ2-3, is GAGVSQSPSNKVTEKGKDVELRCDPISGHTALYWYRQSLGQGLEFLIYFQGNSAPDKSGLPSDRFSAERTGGSVSTLTIQRTQQEDSAVYLCASSLRRLAVTSTDTQYFGPGTRLTVL.

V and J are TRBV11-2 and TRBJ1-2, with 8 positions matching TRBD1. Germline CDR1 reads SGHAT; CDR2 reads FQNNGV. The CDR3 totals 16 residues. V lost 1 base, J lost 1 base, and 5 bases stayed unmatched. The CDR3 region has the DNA TGTGCCAGCAGCTTAGCTGGGACAGGCGTTAACTATGGCTACACCTTC. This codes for CASSLAGTGVNYGYTF. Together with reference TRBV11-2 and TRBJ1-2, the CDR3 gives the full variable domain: EAGVAQSPRYKIIEKRQSVAFWCNPISGHATLYWYQQILGQGPKLLIQFQNNGVVDDSQLPKDRFSAERLKGVDSTLKIQPAKLEDSAVYLCASSLAGTGVNYGYTFGSGTRLTVV.

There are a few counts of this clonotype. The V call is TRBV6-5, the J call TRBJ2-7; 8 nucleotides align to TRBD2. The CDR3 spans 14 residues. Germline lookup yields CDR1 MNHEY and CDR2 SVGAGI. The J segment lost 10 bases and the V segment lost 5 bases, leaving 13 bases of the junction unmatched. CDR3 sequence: CASSIIESGGAQYF. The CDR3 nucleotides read TGTGCCAGCAGTATTATAGAGTCGGGAGGGGCCCAGTACTTC.

CDR3 protein: CASSLSSGGQETQYF. CDR3 nucleotide sequence: TGCGCCAGCAGCTTGTCTAGCGGGGGCCAAGAGACCCAGTACTTC. V gene TRBV5-1 combines with J gene TRBJ2-5, with 10 bases matching TRBD2. The CDR3 spans 15 residues. CDR1 is SGHRS, CDR2 YFSETQ, per germline. After removal of 1 base from V and 1 base from J, the junction contained 1 base not matched to a gene.

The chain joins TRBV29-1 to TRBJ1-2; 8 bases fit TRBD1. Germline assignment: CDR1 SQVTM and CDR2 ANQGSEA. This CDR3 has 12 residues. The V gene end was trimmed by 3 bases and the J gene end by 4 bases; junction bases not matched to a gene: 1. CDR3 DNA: TGCAGCGTTGACGGACAGGGCTATGGCTACACCTTC. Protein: CSVDGQGYGYTF.